This T cell receptor beta chain was identified in a study of blood T cell repertoires in COVID-19. Study context: Donors in the United States, Italy and Spain gave samples during acute or convalescent COVID-19. In each case, the material was cDNA or gDNA derived from T cells, B-cell-depleted T cells, or PBMCs.

Libraries were prepared by immunoSEQ multiplex PCR; TCRdb keeps only in-frame clonotypes and omits some of them. The data show about 59,000 clones, with about 90% seen just once and approximately 5.1% held by the top ten. This TCR was recovered from an older man in a cohort sampled during active COVID-19. Sample: peripheral blood.

The CDR3 nucleotides read TGTGCCAGTAGTGGGGCTAGCGGGAGTTTGGAGACCCAGTACTTC. Translating gives CASSGASGSLETQYF. V is TRBV19 and J is TRBJ2-5, with 10 bases that match TRBD2. CDR1 and CDR2 (germline): LNHDA, SQIVND (reference sequence). Unmatched junction bases numbered 8, after V lost 5 bases and J lost 5 bases. The CDR3 sequence is 15 residues long. The complete variable domain, with remaining parts taken from reference TRBV19 and TRBJ2-5, reads DGGITQSPKYLFRKEGQNVTLSCEQNLNHDAMYWYRQDPGQGLRLIYYSQIVNDFQKGDIAEGYSVSREKKESFPLTVTSAQKNPTAFYLCASSGASGSLETQYFGPGTRLLVL.